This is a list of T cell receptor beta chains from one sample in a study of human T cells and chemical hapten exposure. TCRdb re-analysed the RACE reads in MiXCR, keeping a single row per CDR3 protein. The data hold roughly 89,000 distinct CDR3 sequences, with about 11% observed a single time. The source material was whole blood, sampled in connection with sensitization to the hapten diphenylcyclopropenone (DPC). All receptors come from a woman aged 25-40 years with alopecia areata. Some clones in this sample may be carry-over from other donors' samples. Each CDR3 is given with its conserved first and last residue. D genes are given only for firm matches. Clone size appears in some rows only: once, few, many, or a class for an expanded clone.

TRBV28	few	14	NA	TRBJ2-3	CASSRGGAPDTQYF	TGTGCCAGCAGTAGGGGGGGGGCACCAGATACGCAGTATTTT
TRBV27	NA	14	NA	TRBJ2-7	CASSLSGLRYEQYF	TGTGCCAGCAGTTTATCCGGGTTAAGGTACGAGCAGTACTTC
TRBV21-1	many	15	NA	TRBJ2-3	CASSQPGDNTDTQYF	TGTGCCAGCAGCCAGCCAGGGGACAACACAGATACGCAGTATTTT
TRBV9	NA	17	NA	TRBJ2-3	CASSVGAAGLTTDTQYF	TGTGCCAGCAGCGTTGGGGCTGCGGGGTTGACCACAGATACGCAGTATTTT
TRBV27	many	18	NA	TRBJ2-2	CASSLKPHRASNTGELFF	TGTGCCAGCAGTTTAAAACCCCACAGGGCTTCGAACACCGGGGAGCTGTTTTTT
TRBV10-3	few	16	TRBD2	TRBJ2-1	CAISAGTSGGANEQFF	TGTGCCATCAGTGCTGGGACTAGCGGGGGGGCAAATGAGCAGTTCTTC
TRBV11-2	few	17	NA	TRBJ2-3	CASSKSGVDPQEDSQYF	TGTGCCAGCAGCAAAAGCGGCGTGGACCCGCAAGAGGATTCGCAGTATTTT
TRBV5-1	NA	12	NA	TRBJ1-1	CASSFDYTEAFF	TGCGCCAGCAGCTTTGACTACACTGAAGCTTTCTTT
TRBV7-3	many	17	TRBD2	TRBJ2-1	CASSLLAGPAGEGEQFF	TGTGCCAGCAGCTTATTGGCAGGCCCCGCGGGAGAGGGTGAGCAGTTCTTC
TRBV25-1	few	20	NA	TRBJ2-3	CASSEYTVERQGPSTDTQYF	TGTGCCAGCAGTGAATATACGGTGGAGAGGCAGGGACCTAGCACAGATACGCAGTATTTT
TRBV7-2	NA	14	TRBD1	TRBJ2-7	CASNLPGQGYEQYF	TGTGCCAGCAACCTGCCGGGACAGGGTTACGAGCAGTACTTC
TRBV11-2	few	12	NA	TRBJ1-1	CASSLEDGKAFF	TGTGCCAGCAGCTTAGAGGACGGCAAAGCTTTCTTT
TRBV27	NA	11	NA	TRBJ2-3	CASWGGDTQYF	TGTGCCAGCTGGGGCGGGGATACGCAGTATTTT
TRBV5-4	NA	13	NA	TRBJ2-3	CASSLALADTQYF	TGTGCCAGCAGCTTGGCACTAGCAGATACGCAGTATTTT
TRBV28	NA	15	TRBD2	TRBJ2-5	CASSLPAGGRETQYF	TGTGCCAGCAGTTTGCCAGCGGGGGGGCGCGAGACCCAGTACTTC
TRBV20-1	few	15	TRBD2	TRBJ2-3	CSASRSSGVTDTQYF	TGCAGTGCTAGTAGGTCTAGCGGGGTCACAGATACGCAGTATTTT
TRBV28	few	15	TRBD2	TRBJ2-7	CASSTRASGLYEQYF	TGTGCCAGCAGTACCCGGGCTAGCGGGCTTTACGAGCAGTACTTC
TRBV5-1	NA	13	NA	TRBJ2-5	CASSPTPEETQYF	TGCGCCAGCAGCCCCACCCCCGAAGAGACCCAGTACTTC
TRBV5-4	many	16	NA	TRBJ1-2	CASSLFSGRSNYGYTF	TGTGCCAGCAGCTTGTTTTCGGGCAGGTCCAACTATGGCTACACCTTC
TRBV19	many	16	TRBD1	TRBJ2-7	CASSADRGGSPYEQYF	TGTGCCAGTAGTGCGGACAGGGGCGGGAGCCCCTACGAGCAGTACTTC
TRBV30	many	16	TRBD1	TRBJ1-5	CAWSKTGQGFGQPQHF	TGTGCCTGGAGTAAAACGGGACAGGGGTTCGGTCAGCCCCAGCATTTT
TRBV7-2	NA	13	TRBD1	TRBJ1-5	CASSRQGGQPQHF	TGTGCCAGCAGCCGACAGGGAGGCCAGCCCCAGCATTTT
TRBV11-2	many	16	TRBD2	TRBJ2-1	CASSFGLAGGMNEQFF	TGTGCCAGCAGCTTTGGACTAGCGGGAGGCATGAATGAGCAGTTCTTC
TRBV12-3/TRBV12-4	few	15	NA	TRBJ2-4	CASSFAEGVKNIQYF	TGTGCCAGCAGTTTCGCCGAGGGGGTAAAAAACATTCAGTACTTC
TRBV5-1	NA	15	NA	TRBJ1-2	CASSSGSGFNYGYTF	TGCGCCAGCAGCTCGGGGTCAGGGTTCAACTATGGCTACACCTTC